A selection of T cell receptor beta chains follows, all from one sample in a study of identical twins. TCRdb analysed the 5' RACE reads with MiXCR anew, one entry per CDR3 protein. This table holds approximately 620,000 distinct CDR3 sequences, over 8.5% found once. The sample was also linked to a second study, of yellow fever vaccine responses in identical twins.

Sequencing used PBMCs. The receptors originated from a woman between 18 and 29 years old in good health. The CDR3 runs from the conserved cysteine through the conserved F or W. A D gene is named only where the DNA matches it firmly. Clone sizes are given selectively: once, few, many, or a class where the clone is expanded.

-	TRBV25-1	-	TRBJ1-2	TGTGCCAGCAGTGAATGGGGCAGAGAAACTAACTATGGCTACACCTTC	CASSEWGRETNYGYTF
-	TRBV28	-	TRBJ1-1	TGTGCCAGCAGCCGACTATCCCAGCCTTTCTTT	CASSRLSQPFF
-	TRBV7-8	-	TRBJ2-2	TGTGCCAGCAGCGCACTGGGCCGAGGGGCGGGACAAAACACCGGGGAGCTGTTTTTT	CASSALGRGAGQNTGELFF
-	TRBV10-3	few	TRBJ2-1	TGTGCCATCAGTGAGTCGGGGTCGGCTTACAATGAGCAGTTCTTC	CAISESGSAYNEQFF
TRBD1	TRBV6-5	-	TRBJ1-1	TGTGCCAGCAGTTACCGGACAGGGAGGGGGACTGAAGCTTTCTTT	CASSYRTGRGTEAFF
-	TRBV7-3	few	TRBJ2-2	TGTGCCAGCAGCTTAAGCCCGGTTGCAGACTACGGGGAGCTGTTTTTT	CASSLSPVADYGELFF
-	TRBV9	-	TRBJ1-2	TGTGCCAGCAGCTCCCGAGCCAAGAATGGCTACACCTTC	CASSSRAKNGYTF
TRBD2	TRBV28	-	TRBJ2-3	TGTGCCAGCAGTTCATTCTACCCGGGGGGGACCCCGCCCCTCACAGATACGCAGTATTTT	CASSSFYPGGTPPLTDTQYF
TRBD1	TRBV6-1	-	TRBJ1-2	TGTGCCAGCAGTACCGGACAGGGGGGGGCTTATGGCTACACCTTC	CASSTGQGGAYGYTF
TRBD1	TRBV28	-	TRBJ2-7	TGTGCCAGCAGTACGGGACAGGGGGCGTTGGAGCAGTACTTC	CASSTGQGALEQYF
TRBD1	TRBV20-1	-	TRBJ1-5	TGCAGTGCTAGACAGGACAGGGAACCGAGTAATCAGCCCCAGCATTTT	CSARQDREPSNQPQHF
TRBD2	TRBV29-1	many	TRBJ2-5	TGCAGCGTTGGACTAGCGGGGGGACAAGAGACCCAGTACTTC	CSVGLAGGQETQYF
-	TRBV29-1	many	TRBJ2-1	TGCAGCGTTGAAAAACAGAGAAATGAGCAGTTCTTC	CSVEKQRNEQFF
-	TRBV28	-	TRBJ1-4	TGTGCCAGCAGTTTAGGGTGGGTTATTGGTGCAACTAATGAAAAACTGTTTTTT	CASSLGWVIGATNEKLFF